Detailed here is one T cell receptor (beta chain). Its matching antigen is unknown. 60 Vbeta and 13 Jbeta primers were used in PCR. Sequencing used immunoSEQ multiplex PCR; TCRdb keeps in-frame clones, though not all of them. The data contain 100,000 to 150,000 clones, under 85% of them singletons. The V segment lost 7 bases and the J segment 2 bases; nucleotides outside the gene matches: 10. The CDR3 extends over 15 amino acids. Germline CDR1 reads MNHEY; CDR2 reads SMNVEV (reference sequence). The sample belongs to a study of cytomegalovirus exposure and HLA in healthy donors. Overall study context: Most donors, 70% to 85% of some 400 genotyped, fell in the Caucasian-associated ancestry cluster.

Study results and limitations: Reports credit the classifier with highly specific, highly sensitive diagnosis of cytomegalovirus status. For presence/absence analyses, sequencing depth was assumed to be roughly uniform across donors. A cluster of highly shared sequence variants was likely a sequencing artifact.

The sequence was obtained from a man younger than 35 in good health and CMV-seropositive. Material: PBMCs. The chain couples TRBV27 to TRBJ2-7; 8 nucleotides match TRBD1. As DNA, the CDR3 is TGTGCCAGCATCCAGCAGGGGGCGAGAGCCTACGAGCAGTACTTC. It encodes CASIQQGARAYEQYF.